This TCR beta chain was documented in a study of blood T cell repertoires in COVID-19. On the study more broadly: Some COVID-19 samples were acute and others convalescent; all came from the United States, Italy and Spain. PBMCs, B-cell-depleted T cells, or T cells were the source of the cDNA or gDNA that made up the material.

Method: immunoSEQ multiplex PCR; TCRdb's copy keeps in-frame clones and lacks some. The data show more than 90,000 clones, less than 85% seen once. V dropped 2 bases and J dropped 0; count of bases not matched to a gene: 7. Germline V CDR1 and CDR2: MGHRA, YSYEKL. CDR3 length equals 17 residues. This TCR was recovered from a man aged 80 or over with acute or convalescent COVID-19. The sequenced sample was peripheral blood. This chain connects TRBV4-1 to TRBJ1-5; 7 bases map to TRBD1. The CDR3 here is CASSQFWDSDSNQPQHF. The CDR3 DNA sequence: TGCGCCAGCAGCCAATTCTGGGACAGCGATAGCAATCAGCCCCAGCATTTT.